These T cell receptor beta chains were read from a single sample in a study of T cell repertoires in cytomegalovirus infection. TCRdb passed the reads through MiXCR, listing each CDR3 protein once. The sample has approximately 1,000,000 distinct CDR3 sequences; less than 40% are singletons. Their antigens are not known. The sequencing used cultured CD8+ T cells from PBMCs, collected from culture after CMV antigen stimulation. The origin of the receptors is a human donor in good health (CMV status not recorded). Some clones in this sample may be carry-over from other donors' samples. CDR3s include the opening cysteine and the closing phenylalanine or tryptophan. The D gene is left open where the match is weak. The size field is filled for only some rows; it gives once, few, many or a size class.

V gene	clone size	J gene	D gene	CDR3 protein	CDR3 DNA
TRBV7-6	.	TRBJ2-3	TRBD1	CASSWTGEGDTQYF	TGTGCCAGCAGCTGGACAGGGGAAGGAGATACGCAGTATTTT
TRBV7-6	many	TRBJ2-1	TRBD2	CASNRLAGAHYNEQFF	TGTGCCAGCAACCGACTAGCGGGCGCCCATTACAATGAGCAGTTCTTC
TRBV6-5	.	TRBJ2-5	TRBD1	CASSQVEQGWAETQYF	TGTGCCAGCAGTCAAGTAGAACAGGGGTGGGCAGAGACCCAGTACTTC
TRBV9	.	TRBJ1-6	TRBD1	CASSGQGARNSPLHF	TGTGCCAGCAGCGGACAGGGGGCGAGGAATTCACCCCTCCACTTT
TRBV5-4	.	TRBJ1-2	TRBD1	CASSSPTTGRDGYTF	TGTGCCAGCAGCTCCCCCACGACAGGGAGGGATGGCTACACCTTC
TRBV6-6	.	TRBJ1-1	TRBD1	CASSYPQGGMNTEAFF	TGTGCCAGCAGTTACCCTCAGGGGGGCATGAACACTGAAGCTTTCTTT
TRBV27	.	TRBJ1-1	.	CASSFASLTEAFF	TGTGCCAGCAGTTTCGCCAGCCTCACTGAAGCTTTCTTT
TRBV19	.	TRBJ1-4	.	CASSIVGGATNEKLFF	TGTGCCAGTAGTATAGTCGGCGGTGCAACTAATGAAAAACTGTTTTTT
TRBV6-1	.	TRBJ2-7	.	CASSEAGDGLYEQYF	TGTGCCAGCAGTGAAGCAGGGGACGGCCTCTACGAGCAGTACTTC
TRBV7-9	.	TRBJ2-7	.	CATSDDFVPSYEQYF	TGTGCCACCAGCGACGACTTCGTCCCCTCCTACGAGCAGTACTTC
TRBV5-6	.	TRBJ2-2	.	CASINSGRTGELFF	TGTGCCAGCATTAACTCTGGCCGGACCGGGGAGCTGTTTTTT
TRBV2	.	TRBJ2-2	.	CAGGTGELFF	TGTGCCGGGGGCACCGGGGAGCTGTTTTTT
TRBV7-6	.	TRBJ2-1	TRBD2	CASSLLQLAGGQDEQFF	TGTGCCAGCAGCTTACTTCAGCTAGCGGGGGGGCAAGATGAGCAGTTCTTC
TRBV2	.	TRBJ2-5	TRBD2	CASAGRGAETQYF	TGTGCTTCAGCGGGGAGGGGCGCAGAGACCCAGTACTTC
TRBV28	.	TRBJ2-6	.	CASSFYQPLSGANVLTF	TGTGCCAGCAGTTTTTACCAGCCACTCTCTGGGGCCAACGTCCTGACTTTC
TRBV24-1	.	TRBJ2-2	.	CATSDFDRTNTGELFF	TGTGCCACCAGTGATTTCGACAGGACGAACACCGGGGAGCTGTTTTTT
TRBV6-4	.	TRBJ1-2	.	CASSDFSYPSPGYTF	TGTGCCAGCAGTGACTTCTCCTACCCGTCTCCTGGCTACACCTTC
TRBV2	once	TRBJ2-1	TRBD1	CASRLTGGPSNEQFF	TGTGCCAGCAGGCTTACAGGGGGACCCTCAAATGAGCAGTTCTTC
TRBV6-5	.	TRBJ1-2	.	CASSYGRAPSFYGYTF	TGTGCCAGCAGTTACGGCAGGGCGCCATCCTTTTATGGCTACACCTTC
TRBV24-1	few	TRBJ1-2	TRBD1	CATSRDRVNYGYTF	TGTGCCACCAGTCGGGACAGGGTGAACTATGGCTACACCTTC
TRBV7-2	.	TRBJ1-3	.	CASSDSAFSGNTIYF	TGTGCCAGCAGTGACTCGGCCTTCTCTGGAAACACCATATATTTT
TRBV12-3/TRBV12-4	few	TRBJ1-4	TRBD1	CASSPNDRAGEKLFF	TGTGCCAGCAGTCCGAACGACAGGGCGGGCGAAAAACTGTTTTTT